The entry that follows covers one T cell receptor beta chain sequence. What it binds is not known. This CDR3 has 15 amino acids. Trimming took off 0 bases at V and 2 bases at J, with 11 bases between the two ends. Germline loops: CDR1 LGHNA, CDR2 YSLEER. The entry originates in a study of T cells in Graves' hyperthyroidism and ophthalmopathy. The TCR beta CDR3 regions underwent amplification using RNA transcripts as the source. First-round RT-PCR with HTBI primers amplified the TCR CDR3 region. TCRdb itself ran the multiplex PCR reads through MiXCR, one entry per CDR3 protein. The sample records hundreds of thousands of distinct CDR3 sequences, around 16% being singletons. Broader study findings: Blood also showed most of the thyroid clonotypes that were expanded above 0.001.

Patients aged 18 to 65 had newly diagnosed hyperthyroidism that had lasted under 2 months. The sequenced sample was blood. The V and J genes are TRBV4-3 and TRBJ2-7, with D uncertain. This receptor was identified in a woman under 30 with Graves' hyperthyroidism that later progressed to Graves' ophthalmopathy. CDR3: CASSQELSPPYEQYF. The CDR3 nucleotides read TGCGCCAGCAGCCAAGAGCTTAGCCCCCCCTACGAGCAGTACTTC.